The 15 T cell receptor beta chains in this list originate from one sample, sequenced in a study of cytomegalovirus exposure and HLA in healthy donors (dated by TCRdb to 2017 to 2019). Preparation of the library involved the immunoSEQ multiplex PCR assay. A mixture of 60 forward primers for TCR Vbeta segments and 13 reverse primers for TCR Jbeta segments was used in the multiplex PCR. Sourced from immuneACCESS, this table was stored by TCRdb with only in-frame sequences that have V and J called. A share of the clones is absent; for the studies checked, an unresolved V gene accounts for under half, and the remainder has no known explanation. The sample has some 75,000 clones on record. The top ten clones comprise 4% to 6% of the sample. The sample consisted of PBMCs. The receptors stem from a man aged 35-49 years in good health and CMV-seronegative.

The chain joins TRBV9 to TRBJ2-5, with D perhaps matching TRBD2 (6 bases). The length of the CDR3 is 15 residues. Trimming removed 6 bases from V and 1 base from J, with 16 bases in between. Germline CDR1 reads SGDLS; CDR2 reads YYNGEE. This CDR3 is CASTPTSSPQETQYF. The CDR3 nucleotides read TGTGCCAGCACCCCGACTAGTTCCCCCCAAGAGACCCAGTACTTC.

The rearrangement joins TRBV27 to TRBJ2-5; D possibly corresponds to TRBD2 (6 bases). Matching the DNA end better, TRBJ2-7 makes the J call doubtful. The CDR3 is 15 amino acids. Germline-derived CDR1 and CDR2 are MNHEY and SMNVEV (reference sequence). CDR3 coding DNA: TGTGCCAGCAGTCAAACGGGAGCTCTTAACTACGAGCAGTACTTC. Amino acids: CASSQTGALNYEQYF.

The chain combines TRBV4-2 with TRBJ2-7; 7 bases are shared with TRBD2. Germline CDR1 reads LGHNA; CDR2 reads YNFKEQ. V was clipped by 4 bases and J by 3 bases; unmatched bases: 3. This CDR3 has 13 residues. The CDR3 protein is CASSRGLVYEQYF. Written as DNA, the CDR3 is TGTGCCAGCAGCCGAGGACTAGTCTACGAGCAGTACTTC.

The J gene is TRBJ2-3, the V gene TRBV29-1, with 7 bases that match TRBD1. The CDR3 totals 14 residues. V lost 7 bases and J lost 0; bases outside the gene matches: 7. The germline V gene has CDR1 SQVTM and CDR2 ANQGSEA. Written as DNA, the CDR3 is TGCAGCGGGGGGACAGTTAGTAGCACAGATACGCAGTATTTT. This translates into CSGGTVSSTDTQYF.

The chain is built from TRBV11-2 and TRBJ2-2; maybe TRBD2 (6 bases). The germline V and J ends were trimmed by 0 bases and 3 bases, with 14 bases remaining between them. Per germline, CDR1 SGHAT and CDR2 FQNNGV. The CDR3 spans 17 residues. The CDR3 bases are TGTGCCAGCAGCTTAGATCTCGTACTAGCAGACACCGGGGAGCTGTTTTTT. Encoded protein: CASSLDLVLADTGELFF.

This rearrangement joins TRBV9 to TRBJ1-3, with 8 bases aligning to TRBD1. Germline CDR1 SGDLS, CDR2 YYNGEE. The CDR3 is 13 residues long. The ends lost 3 bases at V and 6 bases at J; junction bases unmatched: 2. The CDR3 spells CASSAGGLNTIYF. CDR3 coding DNA: TGTGCCAGCAGCGCAGGGGGCCTAAACACCATATATTTT.

The chain links TRBV7-9 to TRBJ1-4, with TRBD1 matching over 11 bases. There are 18 residues in the CDR3. V was pared by 4 bases and J by 0 bases, with 7 bases of the junction left unmatched. Germline V lookup: CDR1 SEHNR, CDR2 FQNEAQ (reference sequence). The CDR3 DNA sequence: TGTGCCAGCAGCTCCGGGACAGGGGGATCTGCAACTAATGAAAAACTGTTTTTT. This encodes CASSSGTGGSATNEKLFF.

The DNA of the CDR3 is TGTGCCAGTTATCAAGGGGCACAGGGACAGATCGGATATGGCTACACCTTC. The encoded protein is CASYQGAQGQIGYGYTF. V and J are TRBV19 and TRBJ1-2, with 7 nucleotides matching TRBD1. The CDR3 length is 17 residues. Germline CDR1 is LNHDA and CDR2 is SQIVND (reference sequence). V lost 8 bases, J lost 5 bases, and 20 bases stayed unmatched.

The gene calls are TRBV2 and TRBJ2-3, with 8 bases lining up with TRBD1. Germline assignment: CDR1 SNHLY and CDR2 FYNNEI. With V trimmed by 6 bases and J by 4 bases, 6 bases remained unmatched. This CDR3 contains 14 residues. DNA of the CDR3: TGTGCCAGCAGCCGACCAGGGGGCGCAGATACGCAGTATTTT. This gives the protein CASSRPGGADTQYF.

The chain uses TRBV19 and TRBJ2-5; D gene unclear. V was cut by 7 bases and J by 1 base, with 16 bases left in between. The germline V gene encodes CDR1 LNHDA and CDR2 SQIVND (reference sequence). This CDR3 has 15 residues. CDR3 bases: TGTGCCAGTAATTCTGGCGGAATTGTCCAAGAGACCCAGTACTTC. Residues: CASNSGGIVQETQYF.

The gene calls are TRBV5-6 and TRBJ2-3, with TRBD2 as a possible D gene (6 bases). The V end lost 4 bases, the J end lost 1 base, and 10 bases lay between the germline ends. This CDR3 contains 14 residues. The germline V gene encodes CDR1 SGHDT and CDR2 YYEEEE. Here the CDR3 reads CASSLPGGTDTQYF. The CDR3 DNA sequence: TGTGCCAGCAGCCTCCCGGGAGGCACAGATACGCAGTATTTT.

This rearrangement joins TRBV28 to TRBJ2-3, with TRBD2 matching 9 bases. Germline V CDR1 and CDR2: MDHEN, SYDVKM. Trimming cost V 4 bases and J 6 bases; bases outside gene matches: 5. There are 14 residues in the CDR3. CDR3 DNA sequence: TGTGCCAGCAGTTGGACTAGCGTGGCGGATACGCAGTATTTT. It encodes CASSWTSVADTQYF.

This rearrangement joins TRBV18 to TRBJ2-5; D is ambiguous. CDR3 length equals 16 residues. V shed 1 base and J shed 1 base, with 13 bases lying between them. Germline V CDR1 and CDR2: KGHSH, LQKENI. As DNA, the CDR3 is TGTGCCAGCTCACCACTGCACAGAACTTCCCAAGAGACCCAGTACTTC. Its translation is CASSPLHRTSQETQYF.

V is TRBV6-1 and J is TRBJ2-3, with a weak D call TRBD1 (5 bases). The germline CDR1 and CDR2 sequences are MNHNS and SASEGT. The CDR3 is 14 amino acids. Between the trimmed V and J ends, which lost 4 bases and 0 bases, there was a span of 8 bases. CDR3 DNA: TGTGCCAGCAGTGGCCAGGGTAGCACAGATACGCAGTATTTT. This encodes CASSGQGSTDTQYF.

The rearrangement uses TRBV4-3 and TRBJ2-7; 10 bases align to TRBD2. Germline CDR1 LGHNA, CDR2 YSLEER. The CDR3 covers 15 residues. V gave up 6 bases and J gave up 8 bases; unmatched junction bases: 13. In nucleotides, the CDR3 is TGCGCCAGCAGTCAAAGGCTAGCGGGAGTAAATCAGCAGTACTTC. This encodes CASSQRLAGVNQQYF.